The rows below give T cell receptor beta chains drawn from one sample of a study of blood T cell repertoires in COVID-19. The table came from immunoSEQ multiplex PCR; TCRdb's copy has only in-frame clones and leaves some out. This table holds around 36,000 clones, around 85% found once. Specimen: peripheral blood. The receptors stem from a man between 60 and 70 years old with acute or convalescent COVID-19. Both conserved end residues are part of each CDR3. Fields, in order: clone size, V gene, J gene, D gene, CDR3 DNA, CDR3 protein. D genes are given only for firm matches. A row's size may be missing; if present it is once, few, many or a size class.

size: -; V: TRBV9; J: TRBJ2-3; D: -; DNA: TGTGCCAGCAGCCGTGCTAGCGCGGTTACGCAGTATTTT; CDR3: CASSRASAVTQYF
size: -; V: TRBV12-3/TRBV12-4; J: TRBJ1-3; D: -; DNA: TGTGCCAGCAGAGGGGATGGAAACACCATATATTTT; CDR3: CASRGDGNTIYF
size: -; V: TRBV2; J: TRBJ2-1; D: TRBD2; DNA: TGTGCCAGCATGGGGACTAGCGGGGGCAAAGATGAGCAGTTCTTC; CDR3: CASMGTSGGKDEQFF
size: -; V: TRBV9; J: TRBJ1-1; D: -; DNA: TGTGCCAGCAGCGTAGCCCCCAGTAACACTGAAGCTTTCTTT; CDR3: CASSVAPSNTEAFF
size: -; V: TRBV28; J: TRBJ1-4; D: TRBD1; DNA: TGTGCCAGCAGAAAAAATACGGGACAGGGGAATGAAAAACTGTTTTTT; CDR3: CASRKNTGQGNEKLFF
size: -; V: TRBV10-2; J: TRBJ2-1; D: TRBD2; DNA: TGCGCCAGCAGTAGCGGGATTGACAATGAGCAGTTCTTC; CDR3: CASSSGIDNEQFF
size: -; V: TRBV28; J: TRBJ1-2; D: -; DNA: TGTGCCAGCCACGGGGGGGGTAAAGATGGCTACACCTTC; CDR3: CASHGGGKDGYTF
size: once; V: TRBV5-1; J: TRBJ2-3; D: -; DNA: TGCGCCAGCAGCTTGGCCGTAGGGGCCACAGATACGCAGTATTTT; CDR3: CASSLAVGATDTQYF
size: -; V: TRBV20-1; J: TRBJ1-2; D: TRBD1; DNA: TGCAGTGCTAGTAAAGGGGGCTGGGGCTACACCTTC; CDR3: CSASKGGWGYTF
size: once; V: TRBV3-1/TRBV3-2; J: TRBJ1-6; D: TRBD1; DNA: TGTGCCAGCAGCCCCGGGACAGGGCCGGAGTTGGGTTCACCCCTCCACTTT; CDR3: CASSPGTGPELGSPLHF
size: -; V: TRBV9; J: TRBJ2-3; D: -; DNA: TGTGCCAGCAGCGTATCAGCGATTACTACAGATACGCAGTATTTT; CDR3: CASSVSAITTDTQYF
size: -; V: TRBV19; J: TRBJ1-1; D: TRBD1; DNA: TGTGCCAGTAGTACTACAGGGGGCACTGAAGCTTTCTTT; CDR3: CASSTTGGTEAFF
size: -; V: TRBV28; J: TRBJ1-1; D: -; DNA: TGTGCCAGCATCTGGGGGGGGAACACTGAAGCTTTCTTT; CDR3: CASIWGGNTEAFF
size: -; V: TRBV28; J: TRBJ1-6; D: -; DNA: TGTGCCAGCAAGGGTCGGGAAAATTCACCCCTCCACTTT; CDR3: CASKGRENSPLHF
size: -; V: TRBV5-1; J: TRBJ2-7; D: -; DNA: TGCGCCAGCAGCTTGGTGCTAGCGACGGACTCCTACGAGCAGTACTTC; CDR3: CASSLVLATDSYEQYF
size: medium-sized; V: TRBV4-2; J: TRBJ2-7; D: TRBD2; DNA: TGTGCCAGCAGCCTAACCCATAGCGGGAGTCTAGACGAGCAGTACTTC; CDR3: CASSLTHSGSLDEQYF
size: -; V: TRBV2; J: TRBJ2-7; D: -; DNA: TGTGCCAGCAGTTACATCCCAGGGGCGGGTTCCTACGAGCAGTACTTC; CDR3: CASSYIPGAGSYEQYF
size: -; V: TRBV28; J: TRBJ1-6; D: TRBD1; DNA: TGTGCCAGCAGTCGTCAGGGGGGCTCCTATAATTCACCCCTCCACTTT; CDR3: CASSRQGGSYNSPLHF
size: -; V: TRBV7-8; J: TRBJ1-5; D: -; DNA: TGTGCCAGCAGCTTAAGGGAGGGGATCAATCAGCCCCAGCATTTT; CDR3: CASSLREGINQPQHF
size: -; V: TRBV6-2/TRBV6-3; J: TRBJ1-1; D: -; DNA: TGTGCCAGCAGTCAATTCCTACGTCCTGAAGCTTTCTTT; CDR3: CASSQFLRPEAFF
size: -; V: TRBV6-5; J: TRBJ2-2; D: TRBD1; DNA: TGTGCCAGCAGTCGGACAGGGGGCACCGGGGAGCTGTTTTTT; CDR3: CASSRTGGTGELFF
size: few; V: TRBV2; J: TRBJ1-2; D: -; DNA: TGTGCCAGCAGAGAGGGTGAATACTATGGCTACACCTTC; CDR3: CASREGEYYGYTF
size: -; V: TRBV11-2; J: TRBJ2-1; D: TRBD1; DNA: TGTGCCAGCAGCTTAGTCACAGGGGTCAATGAGCAGTTCTTC; CDR3: CASSLVTGVNEQFF
size: -; V: TRBV28; J: TRBJ1-5; D: TRBD1; DNA: TGTGCCAGCAGTTCACCAGGGACAGGGGATCAGCCCCAGCATTTT; CDR3: CASSSPGTGDQPQHF
size: -; V: TRBV3-1/TRBV3-2; J: TRBJ1-6; D: TRBD1; DNA: TGTGCCAGCAATGACAGGGTGACACCCCTCCACTTT; CDR3: CASNDRVTPLHF
size: -; V: TRBV30; J: TRBJ2-3; D: -; DNA: TGTGCCTGGAGTGCTGGTGCACTTAGCACAGATACGCAGTATTTT; CDR3: CAWSAGALSTDTQYF
size: -; V: TRBV3-1/TRBV3-2; J: TRBJ2-2; D: TRBD2; DNA: TGTGCCAGCAGCCTTCGGACTAGCGGGAGCACCGGGGAGCTGTTTTTT; CDR3: CASSLRTSGSTGELFF